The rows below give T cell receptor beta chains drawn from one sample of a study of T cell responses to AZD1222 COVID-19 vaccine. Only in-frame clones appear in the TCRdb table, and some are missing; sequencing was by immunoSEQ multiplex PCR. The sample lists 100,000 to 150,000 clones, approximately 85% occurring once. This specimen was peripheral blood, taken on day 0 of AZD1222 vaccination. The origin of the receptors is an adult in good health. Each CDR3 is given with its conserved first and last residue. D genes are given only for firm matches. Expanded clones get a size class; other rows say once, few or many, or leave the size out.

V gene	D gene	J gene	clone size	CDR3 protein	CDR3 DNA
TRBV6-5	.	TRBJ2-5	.	CATRPGGSQETQYF	TGTGCCACCCGACCCGGGGGTTCCCAAGAGACCCAGTACTTC
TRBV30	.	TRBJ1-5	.	CAWSEGTYSNQPQHF	TGTGCCTGGAGCGAAGGGACTTATAGCAATCAGCCCCAGCATTTT
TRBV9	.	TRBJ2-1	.	CASSVSGTAYNEQFF	TGTGCCAGCAGCGTGAGTGGGACTGCCTACAATGAGCAGTTCTTC
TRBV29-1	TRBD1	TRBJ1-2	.	CSVVPPGQGSGYTF	TGCAGCGTTGTCCCCCCGGGACAGGGATCCGGCTACACCTTC
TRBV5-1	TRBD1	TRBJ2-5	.	CASSLQDRGGETQYF	TGCGCCAGCAGCCTGCAGGACAGGGGGGGAGAGACCCAGTACTTC
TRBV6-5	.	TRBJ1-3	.	CASSFTGPGNTIYF	TGTGCCAGCAGTTTCACAGGGCCTGGAAACACCATATATTTT
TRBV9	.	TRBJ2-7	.	CASSVDQGWAYEQYF	TGTGCCAGCAGCGTAGACCAGGGATGGGCCTACGAGCAGTACTTC
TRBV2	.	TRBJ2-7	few	CASSDEFSSEQYF	TGTGCCAGCAGTGACGAATTTTCTAGCGAGCAGTACTTC
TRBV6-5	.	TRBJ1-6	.	CASTLQRTNSPLHF	TGTGCCAGCACCTTACAGAGAACAAATTCACCCCTCCACTTT
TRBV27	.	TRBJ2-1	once	CASSLRASGDINEQFF	TGTGCCAGCAGTTTACGAGCCAGCGGAGATATTAATGAGCAGTTCTTC
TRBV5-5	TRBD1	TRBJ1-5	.	CASSTFEGAINQPQHF	TGTGCCAGCAGCACCTTCGAGGGGGCGATCAATCAGCCCCAGCATTTT
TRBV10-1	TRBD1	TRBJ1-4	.	CASPDRTNEKLFF	TGCGCCAGCCCGGACAGGACTAATGAAAAACTGTTTTTT
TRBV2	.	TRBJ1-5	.	CASSTALSNQPQHF	TGTGCCAGCTCAACGGCCCTTAGCAATCAGCCCCAGCATTTT
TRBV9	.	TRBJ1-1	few	CASSVGSAGPFGTEAFF	TGTGCCAGCAGCGTAGGTTCGGCAGGTCCGTTTGGCACTGAAGCTTTCTTT
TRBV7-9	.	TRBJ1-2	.	CASSFLAAIGYTF	TGTGCCAGCAGCTTTCTAGCGGCTATCGGCTACACCTTC
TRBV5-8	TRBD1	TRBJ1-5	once	CASNDRGQGNQPQHF	TGTGCCAGCAACGACAGGGGACAAGGGAATCAGCCCCAGCATTTT
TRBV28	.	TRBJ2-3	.	CASSFRGDTQYF	TGTGCCAGCAGTTTTAGAGGAGATACGCAGTATTTT
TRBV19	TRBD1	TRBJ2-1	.	CASSIRTGGQGEQFF	TGTGCCAGTAGTATAAGGACAGGGGGTCAGGGTGAGCAGTTCTTC
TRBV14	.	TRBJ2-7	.	CASSPRISYEQYF	TGTGCCAGCAGCCCCCGTATATCCTACGAGCAGTACTTC
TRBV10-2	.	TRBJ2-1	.	CASSESRGGGYNEQFF	TGCGCCAGCAGTGAGTCTAGGGGTGGGGGCTACAATGAGCAGTTCTTC
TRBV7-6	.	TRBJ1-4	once	CASSQYSATNEKLFF	TGTGCCAGCAGCCAGTACAGTGCAACTAATGAAAAACTGTTTTTT
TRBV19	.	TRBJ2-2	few	CASSVASTGELFF	TGTGCCAGTAGCGTCGCCTCTACCGGGGAGCTGTTTTTT
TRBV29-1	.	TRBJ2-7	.	CSVIADSLYEQYF	TGCAGCGTCATAGCGGATTCCCTCTACGAGCAGTACTTC
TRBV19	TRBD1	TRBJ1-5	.	CASSITRQGSNQPQHF	TGTGCCAGTAGTATTACCCGACAGGGGAGCAATCAGCCCCAGCATTTT
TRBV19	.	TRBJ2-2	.	CASSKRKDADTGELFF	TGTGCCAGTAGTAAACGGAAGGACGCGGACACCGGGGAGCTGTTTTTT
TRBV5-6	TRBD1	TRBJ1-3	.	CASSLDRGGGNTIYF	TGTGCCAGCAGCTTGGACAGGGGGGGTGGAAACACCATATATTTT
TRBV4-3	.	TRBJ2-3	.	CASSQVGGAVTEEEDTQYF	TGCGCCAGCAGCCAAGTTGGGGGAGCGGTGACAGAAGAAGAAGATACGCAGTATTTT
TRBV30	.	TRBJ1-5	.	CAWSIGTLNQPQHF	TGTGCCTGGAGTATCGGGACATTGAATCAGCCCCAGCATTTT
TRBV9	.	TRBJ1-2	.	CASSDRAGWGYTF	TGTGCCAGCAGCGACAGGGCGGGCTGGGGCTACACCTTC
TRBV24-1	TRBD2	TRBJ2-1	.	CATSEKPGLGFDEQFF	TGTGCCACCAGTGAAAAACCGGGACTAGGTTTCGATGAGCAGTTCTTC
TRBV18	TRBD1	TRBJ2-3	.	CASSPRQGNTDTQYF	TGTGCCAGCTCACCCCGACAGGGGAACACAGATACGCAGTATTTT
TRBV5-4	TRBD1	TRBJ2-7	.	CASSLAGQGFSEQYF	TGTGCCAGCAGCTTGGCGGGACAGGGGTTTAGCGAGCAGTACTTC
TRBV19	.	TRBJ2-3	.	CASSSFSDSRSTDTQYF	TGTGCCAGTAGTTCCTTCTCGGACAGTCGGAGCACAGATACGCAGTATTTT
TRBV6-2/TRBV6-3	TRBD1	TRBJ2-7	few	CASSPGQGLAYEQYF	TGTGCCAGCAGCCCCGGACAGGGGCTAGCCTACGAGCAGTACTTC
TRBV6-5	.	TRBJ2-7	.	CASSVGAYYEQYF	TGTGCCAGCTCCGTGGGGGCCTACTACGAGCAGTACTTC
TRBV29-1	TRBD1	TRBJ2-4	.	CSVGGRAGGKNIQYF	TGCAGCGTTGGGGGTCGTGCAGGGGGCAAAAACATTCAGTACTTC
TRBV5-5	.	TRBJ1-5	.	CASSGRDSRNQPQHF	TGTGCCAGCAGCGGTCGGGACTCCCGGAATCAGCCCCAGCATTTT
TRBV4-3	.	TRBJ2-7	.	CASSWVLASQAGGSEQYF	TGCGCCAGCAGCTGGGTCCTGGCCAGCCAAGCTGGGGGAAGCGAGCAGTACTTC
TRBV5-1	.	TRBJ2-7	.	CASSLVPGGSYEQYF	TGCGCCAGCAGCTTAGTCCCAGGTGGCTCCTACGAGCAGTACTTC
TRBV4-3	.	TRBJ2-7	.	CASSQGGHQLSEQYF	TGCGCCAGCAGCCAGGGGGGACACCAGCTATCGGAGCAGTACTTC
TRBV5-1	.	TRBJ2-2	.	CASSLGGGGGGELFF	TGCGCCAGCAGCTTGGGCGGCGGGGGCGGCGGGGAGCTGTTTTTT
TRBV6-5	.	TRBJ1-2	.	CASSRDGGVGYGYTF	TGTGCCAGCAGTCGGGATGGGGGAGTAGGATATGGCTACACCTTC
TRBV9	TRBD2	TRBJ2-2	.	CASSVGLAANTGELFF	TGTGCCAGCAGCGTAGGCCTAGCGGCAAACACCGGGGAGCTGTTTTTT
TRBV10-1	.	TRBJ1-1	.	CASSEQGRSNTEAFF	TGCGCCAGCAGTGAACAGGGTCGATCGAACACTGAAGCTTTCTTT
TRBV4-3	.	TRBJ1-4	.	CASSQEGAGPTNEKLFF	TGCGCCAGCAGCCAAGAGGGGGCAGGACCCACTAATGAAAAACTGTTTTTT
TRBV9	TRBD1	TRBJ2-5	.	CASSVEDRGYETQYF	TGTGCCAGCAGCGTAGAGGACAGGGGGTACGAGACCCAGTACTTC
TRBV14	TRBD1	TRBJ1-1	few	CASSQTGGLGTEAFF	TGTGCCAGCAGCCAGACAGGGGGCCTGGGAACTGAAGCTTTCTTT
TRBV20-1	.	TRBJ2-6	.	CSASAGAISGANVLTF	TGCAGTGCTAGTGCAGGGGCAATCTCTGGGGCCAACGTCCTGACTTTC
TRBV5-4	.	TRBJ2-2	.	CASSFGGAGTGELFF	TGTGCCAGCAGCTTCGGCGGGGCGGGCACCGGGGAGCTGTTTTTT
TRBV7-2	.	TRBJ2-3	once	CASSSNREVGTDTQYF	TGTGCCAGCAGCTCCAACAGGGAGGTGGGCACAGATACGCAGTATTTT
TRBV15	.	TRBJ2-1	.	CATSRVGGDYNEQFF	TGTGCCACCAGCAGAGTAGGCGGGGACTACAATGAGCAGTTCTTC
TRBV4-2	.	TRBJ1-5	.	CASSQSSYRVSNQPQHF	TGTGCCAGCAGCCAATCCTCCTACAGGGTTAGCAATCAGCCCCAGCATTTT
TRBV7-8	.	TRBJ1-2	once	CASTPNANGHGYGYTF	TGTGCCAGCACCCCCAATGCCAACGGGCACGGCTATGGCTACACCTTC